One sample yielded the 22 T cell receptor beta chains listed below, sequenced in a study of tumor-infiltrating lymphocytes in primary liver carcinoma. cDNA specific to TCR beta was made from 500 ng of total RNA, with a constant-region primer employed for priming. Nested multiplex PCR, run for three rounds with slightly modified ARM-PCR, yielded TCR beta libraries. The two initial PCR rounds, 9 to 11 cycles each, used TRBV1-TRBV30 forward and C-beta reverse primers. TCRdb analysed the multiplex PCR reads with MiXCR anew, one entry per CDR3 protein. The sample lists roughly 25,000 distinct CDR3 sequences; approximately 77% were seen once. Taking roughly 20-32 mg of unsorted bulk tissue, the authors co-extracted RNA and DNA. Input material: liver tumor tissue from sampling region 5. Subset denoted: tumor region T5, tumor centre. The receptors stem from a woman between 25 and 40 years old with primary liver carcinoma and hepatitis B virus infection.

Judged by abundance, this clonotype is medium-sized. This chain links TRBV6-2 or TRBV6-3 with TRBJ1-5, with D possibly TRBD1 on 5 matching bases. Germline V gene sequence: CDR1 MNHEY, CDR2 SVGEGT. Trimming left V 6 bases short and J 2 bases short, with 11 bases between. This CDR3 spans 14 amino acids. CDR3 residues: CASSLGGGNQPQHF. CDR3 DNA: TGTGCCAGCAGCTTGGGAGGGGGCAATCAGCCCCAGCATTTT.

As for this clonotype: Here the CDR3 omits its conserved ending phenylalanine or tryptophan, so a read error is the likely source. The V and J genes are TRBV29-1 and TRBJ1-2; perhaps TRBD1 as D (5 bases). CDR3 length equals 12 residues. Trimming pared 4 bases from V and 8 bases from J, leaving 14 bases between. Germline V CDR1 and CDR2: SQVTM, ANQGSEA. CDR3: CSVVHWGCGYTS. CDR3 DNA: TGCAGCGTTGTCCATTGGGGGTGCGGCTACACCTCC.

This clonotype was detected only once. Its ends do not fully match the called genes, so a read error is possible. The chain is built from TRBV6-1 and TRBJ2-5; TRBD2 agrees at 7 bases. CDR1 MNHNS and CDR2 SASEGT come from the germline V gene. This CDR3 contains 16 residues. The CDR3 here is CVSRLYPLLGGETQYF. In nucleotides, the CDR3 is TGTGTCAGCCGTCTTTACCCCCTGCTGGGAGGGGAGACCCAGTACTTC.

In the case of this clonotype: Germline is not matched at one junction end, which may reflect a read error. The chain carries TRBV5-4 and TRBJ2-1; TRBD2 matches 12 bases. The CDR3 contains 19 residues. CDR1 is SGHNT, CDR2 YYREEE, per germline (reference sequence). Written as DNA, the CDR3 is TGCGCCAGCAGCTTAGGAGGACTAGCGGGGAGGGGGGGCTACAATGAGCAGTTCTTC. Encoded protein: CASSLGGLAGRGGYNEQFF.

The sample holds one count of this clonotype. Mismatch with germline at one junction end may stem from a read error. V usage is TRBV4-3 and J usage is TRBJ1-2; D is undetermined. The CDR3 totals 20 residues. The germline CDR1 and CDR2 sequences are LGHNA and YSLEER. The CDR3 sequence is CASSQGEGRGSTATNYGYTF. The CDR3 bases are TGTGCCAGCAGCCAAGGCGAAGGAAGAGGCAGTACCGCTACTAACTATGGCTACACCTTC.

This clonotype was counted between two and nine times. V and J are TRBV11-2 and TRBJ2-2; D is ambiguous. Looked up from germline, CDR1 is SGHAT and CDR2 is FQNNGV. The CDR3 consists of 16 residues. V was trimmed by 9 bases and J by 8 bases, leaving 25 bases between them. The CDR3 bases are TGTGCCAGTAGCCCCGATCCCCAATTGAACATTGGGGAGCTGTTTTTT. This gives the protein CASSPDPQLNIGELFF.

V usage is TRBV28 and J usage is TRBJ1-2; 8 bases map to TRBD1. In germline, CDR1 is MDHEN, CDR2 SYDVKM. V trimming: 6 bases; J trimming: 10 bases; junction bases outside the gene matches: 7. The CDR3 runs to 12 residues. Here the CDR3 DNA reads TGTGCCAGCAGCCCAGGGGGCAGTGTCTACACCTTC. Translated, it gives CASSPGGSVYTF.

With respect to this clonotype: Being one base from a much bigger clone, this may be a read error. CDR3 nucleotide sequence: TGTGCCAGCAGCTTAGAGACAGCGCAAGAGATCCAGTACTTC. Protein: CASSLETAQEIQYF. The chain joins TRBV11-2 to TRBJ2-5; D perhaps matches TRBD1 (5 bases). The CDR3 is made up of 14 amino acids. Germline-derived CDR1 and CDR2 are SGHAT and FQNNGV.

On this clonotype itself: The missing conserved phenylalanine or tryptophan at the end of this CDR3 makes a read error likely. The chain links TRBV11-3 to TRBJ1-6, with D uncertain. From germline, CDR1 is SGHNT and CDR2 YENEEA. The CDR3 is 15 residues long. CDR3 bases: TGTGCCAGCAGCTTTAAGTGGAGCTATAATTCACTCCTCCACCCT. Amino acids: CASSFKWSYNSLLHP.

Turning to this clonotype: Relative to the germline gene, one junction end is altered; a read error may explain this. This chain connects TRBV4-1 to TRBJ1-5; D remains unclear. This CDR3 contains 15 residues. Germline-derived CDR1 and CDR2 are MGHRA and YSYEKL. The DNA of the CDR3 is TGTGCCAGCAGCCCCCAATGGGCATGGCGGCAGCCTCAGCATTTT. Translated, it gives CASSPQWAWRQPQHF.

J is TRBJ2-7 and V is TRBV10-3; 10 nucleotides align to TRBD2. This CDR3 contains 17 residues. Losses at the gene ends were 6 bases for V and 6 bases for J; bases not matched to a gene: 17. CDR1 is ENHRY and CDR2 is SYGVKD in the germline V gene. CDR3 in DNA: TGTGCCATCAGAGACCGGTCTCTAGCGGGAGTTAGGGGCGAGCAGTACTTC. Translated: CAIRDRSLAGVRGEQYF.

The CDR3 reads CASSERGRGTQYF. The CDR3, as DNA: TGTGCCAGCAGCGAGAGGGGTCGGGGGACCCAGTACTTC. The V and J genes are TRBV5-6 and TRBJ2-5; either TRBD1 or TRBD2 may supply D (5 bases each). Between the trimmed V and J ends, which lost 4 bases and 7 bases, there was a span of 14 bases. Looked up from germline, CDR1 is SGHDT and CDR2 is YYEEEE. This CDR3 has 13 amino acids.

Details on this clonotype: One end of the junction does not line up with germline, which may come from a read error. This sequence joins TRBV6-5 and TRBJ2-5; TRBD1 matches 10 bases. CDR1 and CDR2 (germline): MNHEY, SVGAGI. This CDR3 is built from 13 residues. Written as DNA, the CDR3 is TGTCCCAGTAGTATCGACAGGGGGCTGACCCAGTACTTC. It specifies CPSSIDRGLTQYF.

A remark on this clonotype: A read error may account for a junction end that differs from germline. The chain recombines TRBV11-2 with TRBJ2-1; 8 nucleotides line up with TRBD2. Germline CDR1 is SGHAT and CDR2 is FQNNGV. The CDR3 sequence is 15 residues long. CDR3 coding DNA: TGTGCCAGCAGCCGACTAGCGTCGGCATACAATAAGCAGTTCTTC. This translates into CASSRLASAYNKQFF. The full variable domain, with the rest looked up from reference TRBV11-2 and TRBJ2-1, is EAGVAQSPRYKIIEKRQSVAFWCNPISGHATLYWYQQILGQGPKLLIQFQNNGVVDDSQLPKDRFSAERLKGVDSTLKIQPAKLEDSAVYLCASSRLASAYNKQFFGPGTRLTVL.

Concerning this clonotype: A read error may produce the germline difference seen at one junction end. The chain links TRBV10-3 to TRBJ2-1, with D maybe TRBD2 (6 bases). CDR3 length: 16 amino acids. Germline V gene lookup returns CDR1 ENHRY and CDR2 SYGVKD. CDR3 nucleotide sequence: TGTGCTATCAGTGAGTCGGCATCGGGAGCTTACAATGAGCAGTTCTTC. It is translated as CAISESASGAYNEQFF.

V and J are TRBV12-3 or TRBV12-4 and TRBJ2-7; 7 bases are a match to TRBD2. The CDR3 runs to 16 residues. V shed 11 bases and J 4 bases; nucleotides not matched to a gene: 20. CDR3 amino acids: CADSLLVGGPPYEQYF. The CDR3 DNA follows: TGTGCCGACAGTTTATTAGTGGGAGGGCCTCCATACGAGCAGTACTTC.

Comment on this clonotype: Mismatch with germline at one junction end may stem from a read error. The chain joins TRBV4-3 to TRBJ1-2; TRBD1 might be the D (5 bases). From germline, CDR1 is LGHNA and CDR2 YSLEER. The CDR3 is 20 residues long. This CDR3 is CANSQGEGRGRTASNYGYAF. DNA of the CDR3: TGCGCCAACAGCCAAGGCGAAGGAAGGGGCAGGACCGCTAGTAACTATGGCTACGCCTTC.

The genes are TRBV28 and TRBJ2-7; 14 bases are shared with TRBD2. Trimming cost V 4 bases and J 6 bases; bases outside gene matches: 8. Germline values: CDR1 MDHEN, CDR2 SYDVKM. This CDR3 contains 16 residues. Here the CDR3 DNA reads TGTGCCAGCAGTTCTTTGGGACTAGCGGGAGCTCGCGAGCAGTACTTC. Translated, it gives CASSSLGLAGAREQYF.

The chain is built from TRBV7-9 and TRBJ2-6; tentatively, D is TRBD1 or TRBD2 (5 bases each). V was shortened by 1 base and J by 17 bases, with 21 bases between the two germline ends. The germline V gene encodes CDR1 SEHNR and CDR2 FQNEAQ (reference sequence). The CDR3 totals 15 residues. CDR3 DNA: TGTGCCAGCAGCTTAGTGGACTCTGGGGCCAACGCCATGACTTTC. Protein sequence: CASSLVDSGANAMTF. Complete variable domain (other parts from reference TRBV7-9 and TRBJ2-6): DTGVSQNPRHKITKRGQNVTFRCDPISEHNRLYWYRQTLGQGPEFLTYFQNEAQLEKSRLLSDRFSAERPKGSFSTLEIQRTEQGDSAMYLCASSLVDSGANAMTFGAGSRLTVL.

The V call is TRBV11-3, the J call TRBJ1-5; maybe TRBD1 (5 bases). In germline, CDR1 is SGHNT, CDR2 YENEEA. The CDR3 has 12 residues. Trimming took 11 bases from V and 14 from J, leaving 22 bases between them. The CDR3 coding sequence is TGTGCCCCCCTCGGAGGACAATCAGCCAAGCATTTT. Protein: CAPLGGQSAKHF.

Details on this clonotype: The junction differs from germline at one of its ends, possibly a read error. The chain couples TRBV6-1 to TRBJ2-7, with D perhaps matching TRBD1 (6 bases). Germline CDR1 MNHNS, CDR2 SASEGT. There are 16 residues in the CDR3. CDR3 nucleotide sequence: TGTGCCAGCAGCGAAGGATCCCGGACAGCCGGTCCCGGACAGTACTTC. This encodes CASSEGSRTAGPGQYF.

This clonotype came up a few times. The junction does not match germline at one end; this may be a read error. J is TRBJ2-5 and V is TRBV12-3 or TRBV12-4; TRBD2 matches 9 bases. The CDR3 sequence is 16 residues long. The CDR3 DNA reads as TGTGCCAGCAGCCTAGGGACTAGCCTGACCGGGGAGACCCAGTATTTC. This gives the protein CASSLGTSLTGETQYF.